What follows describes a single TCR beta chain. These data belong to a study of T cell changes during pregnancy in multiple sclerosis. Here immunoSEQ multiplex PCR was the method, and the copy in TCRdb shows in-frame clones only, minus some. The sample lists around 25,000 clones; more than 90% were seen once. Per germline, CDR1 MNHEY and CDR2 SMNVEV (reference sequence). This CDR3 is 16 amino acids long. Trimming cost V 3 bases and J 2 bases; bases outside gene matches: 2. This chain connects TRBV27 to TRBJ2-2; TRBD2 matches at 11 bases. The specimen was CD8+ T cells from peripheral blood mononuclear cells, collected in the third trimester of pregnancy. This TCR was sampled from a female donor in good health, enrolled as a control in a pregnancy study. In nucleotides, the CDR3 is TGTGCCAGCAGTTTGGGACTAGCGGTCAACACCGGGGAGCTGTTTTTT. As protein: CASSLGLAVNTGELFF.